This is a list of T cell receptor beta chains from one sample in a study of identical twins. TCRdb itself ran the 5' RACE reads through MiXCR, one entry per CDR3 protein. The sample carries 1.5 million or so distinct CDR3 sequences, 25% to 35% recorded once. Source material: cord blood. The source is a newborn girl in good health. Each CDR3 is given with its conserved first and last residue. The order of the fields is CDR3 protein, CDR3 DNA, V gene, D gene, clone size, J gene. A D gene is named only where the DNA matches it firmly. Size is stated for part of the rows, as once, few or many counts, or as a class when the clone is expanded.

CASSFRTSGQNKQYF TGTGCCAGCAGCTTTAGGACCTCGGGACAAAATAAGCAGTACTTC TRBV11-2 - few TRBJ2-7
CSARDLEAGGYTF TGCAGTGCTAGAGATCTGGAAGCAGGGGGCTACACCTTC TRBV20-1 - few TRBJ1-2
CASSYPGQFATNEKLFF TGTGCCAGCAGTTACCCAGGACAGTTTGCAACTAATGAAAAACTGTTTTTT TRBV6-6 - few TRBJ1-4
CASSPPGGGRDTQYF TGTGCCAGCAGCCCCCCCGGGGGGGGCCGAGATACGCAGTATTTT TRBV3-1 TRBD2 - TRBJ2-3
CSLLSGAGNEQYF TGCAGCCTGCTTAGCGGAGCTGGTAATGAGCAGTACTTC TRBV29-1 - few TRBJ2-5
CSASQPSGRTDTQYF TGCAGTGCTAGCCAACCTAGCGGGCGCACAGATACGCAGTATTTT TRBV20-1 TRBD2 - TRBJ2-3
CASSYRGRGLGQPQHF TGTGCCAGCAGTTACAGAGGAAGGGGGCTGGGTCAGCCCCAGCATTTT TRBV6-6 TRBD1 once TRBJ1-5
CATSTGTGGSYEQYF TGTGCCACCTCAACCGGGACAGGGGGCTCCTACGAGCAGTACTTC TRBV28 TRBD1 few TRBJ2-7
CASSQGIGVYNEQFF TGCGCCAGCAGCCAAGGTATAGGGGTCTACAATGAGCAGTTCTTC TRBV4-1 - few TRBJ2-1
CSARGTTRYNEQFF TGCAGTGCTAGGGGGACAACCCGATACAATGAGCAGTTCTTC TRBV20-1 - many TRBJ2-1
CASSQRPIDTGELFF TGTGCCAGCAGCCAACGGCCCATAGACACCGGGGAGCTGTTTTTT TRBV3-1 - once TRBJ2-2
CSANRDRVTDTQYF TGCAGTGCTAACCGGGACAGGGTCACAGATACGCAGTATTTT TRBV20-1 TRBD1 many TRBJ2-3
CASSNPGTGKEKLFF TGCGCCAGCAGCAACCCCGGGACAGGGAAGGAAAAACTGTTTTTT TRBV5-1 TRBD1 - TRBJ1-4
CATSVRDGNQPQHF TGTGCCACCAGCGTCCGGGACGGCAATCAGCCCCAGCATTTT TRBV15 - - TRBJ1-5
CASSRPGQLNSPLHF TGTGCCAGCAGCCGTCCGGGACAGCTTAATTCACCCCTCCACTTT TRBV7-9 TRBD1 few TRBJ1-6
CASSSGQANEQFF TGCGCCAGCAGCTCAGGACAGGCCAATGAGCAGTTCTTC TRBV5-1 TRBD1 - TRBJ2-1
CASSANDRFTDTQYF TGTGCCAGTAGTGCCAACGACAGGTTCACAGATACGCAGTATTTT TRBV19 - - TRBJ2-3
CASSQEGGSGNEQFF TGTGCCAGCAGCCAAGAAGGAGGTAGCGGCAATGAGCAGTTCTTC TRBV4-2 - many TRBJ2-1
CASSQDRYRGFYGYTF TGTGCCAGCAGCCAAGATCGATACAGGGGATTTTATGGCTACACCTTC TRBV3-1 TRBD1 - TRBJ1-2
CATSDSRTGAFYEQYF TGTGCCACCAGTGATTCTAGGACAGGGGCTTTCTACGAGCAGTACTTC TRBV24-1 TRBD1 - TRBJ2-7
CSAREGQPQHF TGCAGTGCTAGAGAAGGTCAGCCCCAGCATTTT TRBV20-1 - many TRBJ1-5
CASNSRVHSNQPQHF TGTGCCAGCAATTCCAGGGTCCATAGCAATCAGCCCCAGCATTTT TRBV2 - - TRBJ1-5
CSARWDSPDTQYF TGCAGTGCACGGTGGGACTCCCCAGATACGCAGTATTTT TRBV20-1 - few TRBJ2-3
CASTQGSWGNTDTQYF TGTGCCAGTACACAGGGTAGTTGGGGTAACACAGATACGCAGTATTTT TRBV7-8 - few TRBJ2-3
CASRSLGGTNTGELFF TGTGCCAGCAGATCGCTCGGGGGAACGAACACCGGGGAGCTGTTTTTT TRBV5-6 - - TRBJ2-2
CASSLLGLAAYNEQYF TGTGCCAGCAGCTTACTGGGACTAGCAGCCTACAATGAGCAGTACTTC TRBV7-9 TRBD2 - TRBJ2-7
CASSGHRGFNEKLFF TGTGCCAGCAGTGGGCACAGGGGCTTCAATGAAAAACTGTTTTTT TRBV28 TRBD1 few TRBJ1-4
CASKQGQARNQPQHF TGTGCCAGCAAACAGGGACAGGCCAGAAATCAGCCCCAGCATTTT TRBV27 TRBD1 - TRBJ1-5
CASSSTAYDEKLFF TGTGCCAGCAGTTCTACAGCATATGATGAAAAACTGTTTTTT TRBV7-9 - - TRBJ1-4
CASGLGLPVAETQFF TGTGCTAGTGGTTTGGGACTCCCGGTGGCAGAGACCCAGTTCTTC TRBV12-5 - once TRBJ2-1
CASSYRTDPLYNEQFF TGTGCCAGCAGTTACCGCACAGATCCGCTCTACAATGAGCAGTTCTTC TRBV6-6 - few TRBJ2-1